What follows is one TCR beta chain and its context. Its specificity is unknown. The CDR3 spans 16 residues. V gave up 1 base and J gave up 0 bases; unmatched junction bases: 3. Germline lookup yields CDR1 SGDLS and CDR2 YYNGEE. The data are from a study of CD8 T cells in ankylosing spondylitis. Study-wide results and limits: Matched ankylosing spondylitis synovial fluid reportedly showed significant enrichment of disease-linked clones. Typical of ankylosing spondylitis blood, it appeared, was a TCR beta motif of eight highly homologous variants.

One entry per CDR3 protein, called by TCRdb with MiXCR from the 5' RACE reads. The sample has around 90,000 distinct CDR3 sequences; under 30% are singletons. This clonotype was obtained from a male donor with ankylosing spondylitis or in good health (not recorded which). The rearrangement joins TRBV9 to TRBJ2-5; TRBD2 aligns across 10 bases. The sample comprised blood, either unsorted or a sorted T cell fraction (not recorded which). In DNA form, the CDR3 reads TGTGCCAGCAGCGTATCGACTAGCGGGTACCAAGAGACCCAGTACTTC. This sequence encodes CASSVSTSGYQETQYF.